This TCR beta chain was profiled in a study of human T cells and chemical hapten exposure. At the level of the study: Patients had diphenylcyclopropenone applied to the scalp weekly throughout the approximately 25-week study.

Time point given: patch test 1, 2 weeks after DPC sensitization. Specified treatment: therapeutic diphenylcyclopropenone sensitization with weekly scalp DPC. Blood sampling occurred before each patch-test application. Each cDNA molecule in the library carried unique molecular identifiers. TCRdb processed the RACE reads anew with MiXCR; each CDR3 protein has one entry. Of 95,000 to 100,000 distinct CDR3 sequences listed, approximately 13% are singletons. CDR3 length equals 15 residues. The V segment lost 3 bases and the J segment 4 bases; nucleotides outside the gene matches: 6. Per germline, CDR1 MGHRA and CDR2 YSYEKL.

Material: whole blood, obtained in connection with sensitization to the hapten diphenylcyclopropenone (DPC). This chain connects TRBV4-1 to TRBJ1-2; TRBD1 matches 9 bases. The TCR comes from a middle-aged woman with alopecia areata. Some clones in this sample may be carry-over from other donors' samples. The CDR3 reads CASSHIGTGSYGYTF. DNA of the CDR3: TGCGCCAGCAGCCATATAGGGACAGGGTCCTATGGCTACACCTTC.